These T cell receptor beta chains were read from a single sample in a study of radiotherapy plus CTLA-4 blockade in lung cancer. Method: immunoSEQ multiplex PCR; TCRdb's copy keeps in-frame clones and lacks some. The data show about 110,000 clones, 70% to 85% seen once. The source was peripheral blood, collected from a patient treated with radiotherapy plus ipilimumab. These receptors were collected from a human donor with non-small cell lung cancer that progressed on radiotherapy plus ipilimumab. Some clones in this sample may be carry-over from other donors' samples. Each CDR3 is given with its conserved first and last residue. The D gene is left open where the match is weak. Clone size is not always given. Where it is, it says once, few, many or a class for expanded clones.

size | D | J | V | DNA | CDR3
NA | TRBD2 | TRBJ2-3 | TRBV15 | TGTGCCACCAGCACCAAACGACTAGCGGGGAGCCCTAGCACAGATACGCAGTATTTT | CATSTKRLAGSPSTDTQYF
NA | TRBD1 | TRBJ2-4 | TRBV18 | TGTGCCAGCTCATCGCCCCGGGACAGCAAAAACATTCAGTACTTC | CASSSPRDSKNIQYF
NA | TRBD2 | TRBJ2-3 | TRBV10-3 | TGTGCCATCAGTGTCGGGACTAGCAACTCAGATACGCAGTATTTT | CAISVGTSNSDTQYF
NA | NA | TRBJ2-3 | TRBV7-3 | TGTGCCAGCAGCTTAGTTGGGACACATCGTTCGGATACGCAGTATTTT | CASSLVGTHRSDTQYF
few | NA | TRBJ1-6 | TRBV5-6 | TGTGCCAGCAGCGGGATTGGCGATTGGGGTTCACCCCTCCACTTT | CASSGIGDWGSPLHF
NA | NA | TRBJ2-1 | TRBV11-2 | TGTGCCAGCAGGCTAAGTTCGGGGAGCTCCTACAATGAGCAGTTCTTC | CASRLSSGSSYNEQFF
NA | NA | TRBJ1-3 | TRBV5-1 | TGCGCCAGCAGCTTGGTCGGGGGTGCTCTAAACCGTAACACCATATATTTT | CASSLVGGALNRNTIYF
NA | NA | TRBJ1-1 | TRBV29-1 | TGCAGCGTTAATGGACCTTTGAACACTGAAGCTTTCTTT | CSVNGPLNTEAFF
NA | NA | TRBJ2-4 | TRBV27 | TGTGCCAGCAGCGTGGGAGTAGGTGGAAACATTCAGTACTTC | CASSVGVGGNIQYF
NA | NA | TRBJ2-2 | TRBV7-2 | TGTGCCAGCAGTCTACTTAGAACAGGGCTTACCGGGGAGCTGTTTTTT | CASSLLRTGLTGELFF
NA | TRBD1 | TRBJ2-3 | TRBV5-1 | TGCGCCAGCAGCTTTACAGGGGGCGGGGGAGGCACAGATACGCAGTATTTT | CASSFTGGGGGTDTQYF